This TCR beta chain appears in the sequencing data of a study of CD8 T cells in ankylosing spondylitis. The study's findings and limits: Ankylosing spondylitis blood seemed to carry a telltale TCR beta motif made of under 10 highly homologous variants. The authors found the disease-linked clones to be CD8+ and relatively rare in peripheral blood. Enrichment of disease-linked clones was reportedly significant in matched ankylosing spondylitis synovial fluid.

V trimming: 3 bases; J trimming: 5 bases; junction bases outside the gene matches: 5. This CDR3 has 14 residues. CDR1 and CDR2 from the germline V gene are SGHKS and YYEKEE (reference sequence). Comments on this clonotype: Its matching antigen is unknown.

Quantitative 5'-RACE was performed with molecular barcodes, and it yielded the TCR beta libraries. One entry per CDR3 protein results from TCRdb running MiXCR on the 5' RACE reads. The table records 200,000 to 300,000 distinct CDR3 sequences, roughly a third of them present only once. The TCR comes from a male donor with ankylosing spondylitis or in good health (not recorded which). V usage is TRBV5-5 and J usage is TRBJ2-1; 7 bases are shared with TRBD2. The sequenced sample consisted of blood, either unsorted or a sorted T cell fraction (not recorded which). CDR3 amino acids: CASSSPAGDNEQFF. DNA of the CDR3: TGTGCCAGCAGCTCCCCCGCGGGGGACAATGAGCAGTTCTTC.